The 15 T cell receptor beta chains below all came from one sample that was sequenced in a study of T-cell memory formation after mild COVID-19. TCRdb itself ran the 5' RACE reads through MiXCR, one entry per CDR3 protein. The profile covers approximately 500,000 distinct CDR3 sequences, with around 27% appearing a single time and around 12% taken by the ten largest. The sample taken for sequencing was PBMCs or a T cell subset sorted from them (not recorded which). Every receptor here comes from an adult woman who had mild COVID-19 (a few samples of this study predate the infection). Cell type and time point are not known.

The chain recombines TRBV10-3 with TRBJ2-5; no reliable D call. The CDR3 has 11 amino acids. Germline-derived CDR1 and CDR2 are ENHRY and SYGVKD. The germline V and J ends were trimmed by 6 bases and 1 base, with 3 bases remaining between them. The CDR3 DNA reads TGTGCCATCAGCGTCCAAGAGACCCAGTACTTC. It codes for CAISVQETQYF.

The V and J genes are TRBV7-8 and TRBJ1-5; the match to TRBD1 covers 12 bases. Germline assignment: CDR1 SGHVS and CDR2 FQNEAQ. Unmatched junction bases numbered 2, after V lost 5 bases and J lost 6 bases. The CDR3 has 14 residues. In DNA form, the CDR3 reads TGTGCCAGCAGCGGGACAGGGGGCGTTCAGCCCCAGCATTTT. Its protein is CASSGTGGVQPQHF.

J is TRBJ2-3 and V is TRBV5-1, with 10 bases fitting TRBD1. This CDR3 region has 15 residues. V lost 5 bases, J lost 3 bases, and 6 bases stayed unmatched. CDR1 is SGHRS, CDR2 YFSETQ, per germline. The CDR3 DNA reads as TGCGCCAGCAGACGGGACAGGGGCTTGACAGATACGCAGTATTTT. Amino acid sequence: CASRRDRGLTDTQYF.

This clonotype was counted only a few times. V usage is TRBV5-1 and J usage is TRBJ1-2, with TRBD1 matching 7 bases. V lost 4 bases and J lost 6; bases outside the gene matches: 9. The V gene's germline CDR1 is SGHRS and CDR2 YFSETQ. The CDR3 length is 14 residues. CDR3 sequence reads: CASSLQTGRDGYTF. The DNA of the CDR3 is TGCGCCAGCAGCCTACAGACAGGGCGGGATGGCTACACCTTC.

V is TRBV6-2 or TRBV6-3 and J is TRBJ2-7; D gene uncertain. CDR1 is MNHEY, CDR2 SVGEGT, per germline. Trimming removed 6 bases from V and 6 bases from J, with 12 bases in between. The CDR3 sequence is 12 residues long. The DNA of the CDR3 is TGTGCCAGCAGACTAACCCCCGGCGAGCAGTACTTC. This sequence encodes CASRLTPGEQYF.

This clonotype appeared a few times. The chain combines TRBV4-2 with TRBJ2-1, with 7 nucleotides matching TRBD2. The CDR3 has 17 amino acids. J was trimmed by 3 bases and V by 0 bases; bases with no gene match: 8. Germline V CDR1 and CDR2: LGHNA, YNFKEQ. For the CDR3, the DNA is TGTGCCAGCAGCCAAGATCGGGCGGGAGTACGCTACAATGAGCAGTTCTTC. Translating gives CASSQDRAGVRYNEQFF.

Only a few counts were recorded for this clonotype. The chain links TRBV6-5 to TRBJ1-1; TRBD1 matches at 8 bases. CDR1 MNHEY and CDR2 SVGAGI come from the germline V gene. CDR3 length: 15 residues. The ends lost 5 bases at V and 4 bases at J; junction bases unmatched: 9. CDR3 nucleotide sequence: TGTGCCAGCAGTCCTACCAGGACAGGGTCCACTGAAGCTTTCTTT. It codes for CASSPTRTGSTEAFF.

The CDR3 reads CASSSVGGSYNEQFF. In DNA form, the CDR3 reads TGTGCCAGCAGCTCGGTCGGGGGATCCTACAATGAGCAGTTCTTC. V is TRBV7-6 and J is TRBJ2-1; D might be TRBD2 (6 bases). V lost 4 bases and J lost 1, with 11 bases in between. Germline V gene lookup returns CDR1 SGHVS and CDR2 FNYEAQ. This CDR3 contains 15 residues.

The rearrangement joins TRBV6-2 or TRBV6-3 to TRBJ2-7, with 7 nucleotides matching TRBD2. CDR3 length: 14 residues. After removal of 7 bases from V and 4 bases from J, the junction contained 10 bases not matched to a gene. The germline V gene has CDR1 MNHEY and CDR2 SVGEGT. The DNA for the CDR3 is TGTGCCAGCACCCGTAGCGGGCTAACTTACGAGCAGTACTTC. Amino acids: CASTRSGLTYEQYF.

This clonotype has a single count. CDR3 protein: CASSLSPRGDQPQHF. Here the CDR3 DNA reads TGCGCCAGCAGCTTGTCGCCCAGGGGTGATCAGCCCCAGCATTTT. This sequence joins TRBV5-1 and TRBJ1-5; TRBD1 might be the D (6 bases). The V and J ends lost 1 base and 5 bases respectively, with 13 bases between them. Germline V lookup: CDR1 SGHRS, CDR2 YFSETQ. There are 15 residues in the CDR3.

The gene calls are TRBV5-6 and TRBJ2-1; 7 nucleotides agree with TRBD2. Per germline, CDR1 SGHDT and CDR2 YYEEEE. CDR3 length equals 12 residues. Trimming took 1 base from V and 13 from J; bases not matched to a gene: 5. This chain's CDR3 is CASSLKGGDQFF. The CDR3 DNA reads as TGTGCCAGCAGCTTGAAGGGAGGGGACCAGTTCTTC.

The CDR3 protein is CASSLSGPASPYEQYF. The CDR3 nucleotides are TGTGCCAGCAGTTTATCAGGTCCCGCGAGCCCCTACGAGCAGTACTTC. The chain combines TRBV27 with TRBJ2-7, with D unclear. Trimming took 0 bases from V and 2 from J, leaving 14 bases between them. CDR1 is MNHEY and CDR2 is SMNVEV in the germline V gene (reference sequence). This CDR3 has 16 amino acids.

The CDR3: CASSISYLAEAFF. CDR3 sequence (DNA): TGTGCCAGTAGTATATCCTATTTGGCTGAAGCTTTCTTT. This chain uses TRBV19 with TRBJ1-1; no definite D call. The length of the CDR3 is 13 residues. Trimming cost V 2 bases and J 6 bases, with 10 bases left between them. Germline CDR1 is LNHDA and CDR2 is SQIVND (reference sequence).

The CDR3: CASSLEGQGANEQFF. As DNA, the CDR3 is TGCGCCAGCAGCTTGGAGGGACAGGGGGCGAATGAGCAGTTCTTC. The chain combines TRBV5-1 with TRBJ2-1; 12 bases align to TRBD1. With V trimmed by 0 bases and J by 7 bases, 2 bases remained unmatched. Looked up from germline, CDR1 is SGHRS and CDR2 is YFSETQ. The CDR3 consists of 15 residues.

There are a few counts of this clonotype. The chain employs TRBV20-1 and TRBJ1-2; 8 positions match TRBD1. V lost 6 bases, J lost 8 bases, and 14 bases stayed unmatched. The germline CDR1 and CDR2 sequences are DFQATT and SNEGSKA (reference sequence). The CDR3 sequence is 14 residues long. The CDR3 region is CSAGSIGTGLGYTF. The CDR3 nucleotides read TGCAGTGCGGGAAGTATCGGGACAGGATTAGGCTACACCTTC.